The 31 T cell receptor beta chains given below trace back to one sample, sequenced in a study of beta chain features in type 1 diabetes. Since all of the isolated RNA was reverse transcribed, expressed TCRB transcripts were what got sequenced. Some clones are missing from TCRdb's copy, which holds only in-frame ones; the method was immunoSEQ multiplex PCR. Here the sample spans 140,000 or so clones, about 9.4% being singletons. Sequenced sample: naive CD4+ T cells from blood. These receptors came from a man aged 18 to 30 in good health.

This clone has a handful of counts. The J gene is TRBJ2-5, the V gene TRBV7-2; 8 nucleotides align to TRBD1. Per the germline V gene, CDR1 is SGHTA and CDR2 is FQGNSA. CDR3 length: 13 amino acids. J was trimmed by 6 bases and V by 5 bases; bases with no gene match: 5. CDR3 nucleotides: TGTGCCAGCAGCCGGACAGGGCTACAGACCCAGTACTTC. Its translation is CASSRTGLQTQYF.

This chain uses TRBV7-9 with TRBJ2-1, with 7 bases lining up with TRBD2. Germline trimming cut 4 bases from V and 3 bases from J; bases unmatched to any gene: 3. The CDR3 length is 14 residues. CDR1 is SEHNR and CDR2 is FQNEAQ in the germline V gene (reference sequence). CDR3 region: CASSSGGSYNEQFF. The CDR3 bases are TGTGCCAGCAGCTCCGGGGGGAGCTACAATGAGCAGTTCTTC.

The chain is built from TRBV7-9 and TRBJ2-2, with D perhaps TRBD2 (6 bases). CDR3 size: 15 residues. Trimming cost V 5 bases and J 4 bases, with 14 bases left between them. Germline assignment: CDR1 SEHNR and CDR2 FQNEAQ (reference sequence). In DNA form, the CDR3 reads TGTGCCAGCAGCGAGGCCTTCGGGGGCACCGGGGAGCTGTTTTTT. Translated, it gives CASSEAFGGTGELFF.

The rearrangement uses TRBV7-3 and TRBJ1-2; D gene ambiguous. The CDR3 totals 13 residues. Per germline, CDR1 SGHTA and CDR2 FQGTGA. V was pared by 0 bases and J by 5 bases, with 7 bases between. The DNA of the CDR3 is TGTGCCAGCAGCTTAACACCCCGGTATGGCTACACCTTC. Protein: CASSLTPRYGYTF.

The rearrangement joins TRBV18 to TRBJ1-6; TRBD1 matches 10 bases. Germline V gene sequence: CDR1 KGHSH, CDR2 LQKENI. The CDR3 length is 13 residues. The J segment lost 10 bases and the V segment lost 6 bases, leaving 3 bases of the junction unmatched. The CDR3, as DNA: TGTGCCAGCTCTCCGGGACAGGGGTCACCCCTCCACTTT. Translation gives CASSPGQGSPLHF.

V gene TRBV5-1 combines with J gene TRBJ1-2; D possibly corresponds to TRBD1 (5 bases). Trimming took off 0 bases at V and 6 bases at J, with 15 bases between the two ends. The germline V gene encodes CDR1 SGHRS and CDR2 YFSETQ. The length of the CDR3 is 15 residues. The CDR3 loop reads CASSLGRAAGHGYTF. DNA for the CDR3: TGCGCCAGCAGCTTGGGAAGGGCCGCAGGGCATGGCTACACCTTC.

This sequence joins TRBV6-1 and TRBJ2-3; TRBD1 agrees at 9 bases. Trimming cost V 8 bases and J 5 bases; bases outside gene matches: 11. This CDR3 contains 15 residues. The germline V gene encodes CDR1 MNHNS and CDR2 SASEGT. The CDR3 DNA sequence: TGTGCCAGCGGAGAACCGGGACAGGGAGGAGATACGCAGTATTTT. Protein sequence: CASGEPGQGGDTQYF.

This chain uses TRBV19 with TRBJ2-1, with D tentatively TRBD1 (5 bases). The V gene's germline CDR1 is LNHDA and CDR2 SQIVND (reference sequence). Trimming took off 3 bases at V and 4 bases at J, with 10 bases between the two ends. The CDR3 runs 14 residues. This chain's CDR3 is CASSIRTPYNEQFF. CDR3 coding DNA: TGTGCCAGTAGTATCAGGACACCATACAATGAGCAGTTCTTC.

This clone turned up a few times. The chain has TRBV7-2 and TRBJ1-1; tentatively, D is TRBD1 (5 bases). V was cut by 5 bases and J by 3 bases, with 10 bases left in between. Germline V CDR1 and CDR2: SGHTA, FQGNSA. The CDR3 is 13 residues long. CDR3 sequence reads: CASSQVRDTEAFF. CDR3 nucleotides: TGTGCCAGCAGCCAGGTCAGGGACACTGAAGCTTTCTTT.

The rearrangement links TRBV10-3 to TRBJ2-7; TRBD1 matches 9 bases. The CDR3 runs to 16 residues. Germline assignment: CDR1 ENHRY and CDR2 SYGVKD. J gave up 6 bases and V 2 bases, and 11 bases lay outside the gene matches. The CDR3 sequence is CAISEGIGQGLSEQYF. CDR3 sequence (DNA): TGTGCCATCAGTGAGGGGATTGGACAGGGGCTGAGCGAGCAGTACTTC.

This clone was counted at least ten times. The V and J genes are TRBV30 and TRBJ1-2; 8 bases map to TRBD1. The V segment lost 3 bases and the J segment 8 bases; nucleotides outside the gene matches: 5. This CDR3 has 12 amino acids. The germline V gene has CDR1 GTSNPN and CDR2 SVGIG (reference sequence). The CDR3 is CAWRTGVGGYTF. CDR3 bases: TGTGCCTGGAGGACAGGGGTAGGCGGCTACACCTTC.

The chain joins TRBV7-9 to TRBJ1-2, with 9 bases fitting TRBD1. From germline, CDR1 is SEHNR and CDR2 FQNEAQ (reference sequence). V gave up 3 bases and J gave up 8 bases; unmatched junction bases: 4. CDR3 length: 13 residues. DNA for the CDR3: TGTGCCAGCAGCTTGGGACAGGGAGGGGGCTACACCTTC. Residues: CASSLGQGGGYTF.

This chain joins TRBV11-2 and TRBJ2-7, with D maybe TRBD2 (5 bases). Trimming left V 5 bases short and J 12 bases short, with 23 bases between. The CDR3 is made up of 14 amino acids. Germline CDR1 is SGHAT and CDR2 is FQNNGV. Here the CDR3 DNA reads TGTGCCAGCAGCCCGACCAGTGGGAGCCTTCCGTCGTACTTC. This translates into CASSPTSGSLPSYF.

This clone was picked up a small number of times. CDR3 nucleotides: TGTGCCAGCAGCGTAGCTACAGGGGTAGACACTGAAGCTTTCTTT. It yields the protein CASSVATGVDTEAFF. The rearrangement joins TRBV9 to TRBJ1-1; 7 bases match TRBD1. Germline CDR1 and CDR2: SGDLS and YYNGEE. The CDR3 is 15 amino acids. V gave up 0 bases and J gave up 3 bases; unmatched junction bases: 5.

This clone was picked up a small number of times. V gene TRBV4-3 combines with J gene TRBJ2-1; tentative D call: TRBD2 (6 bases). The germline V and J ends were trimmed by 2 bases and 8 bases, with 13 bases remaining between them. This CDR3 comprises 14 residues. Germline V gene lookup returns CDR1 LGHNA and CDR2 YSLEER. CDR3 sequence: CASSQKTSFYEQFF. The CDR3 DNA is TGCGCCAGCAGCCAAAAGACTAGTTTCTATGAGCAGTTCTTC.

This rearrangement joins TRBV4-3 to TRBJ1-5; maybe TRBD1 (5 bases). From germline, CDR1 is LGHNA and CDR2 YSLEER. This CDR3 spans 13 amino acids. V gave up 0 bases and J gave up 9 bases, with 9 bases separating them. In DNA form, the CDR3 reads TGCGCCAGCAGCCAAGATCGGACAAGGCCCCAGCATTTT. It yields the protein CASSQDRTRPQHF.

The rearrangement uses TRBV2 and TRBJ2-7, with 10 positions matching TRBD1. The CDR3 runs to 16 residues. Germline assignment: CDR1 SNHLY and CDR2 FYNNEI. Trimming removed 4 bases from V and 3 bases from J; junction bases left unmatched: 9. In DNA, the CDR3 is TGTGCCAGCAGTGCATCGGGACAGGGGAAATACTACGAGCAGTACTTC. Protein: CASSASGQGKYYEQYF. The full variable domain, in which reference TRBV2 and TRBJ2-7 provide the parts outside the CDR3, is EPEVTQTPSHQVTQMGQEVILRCVPISNHLYFYWYRQILGQKVEFLVSFYNNEISEKSEIFDDQFSVERPDGSNFTLKIRSTKLEDSAMYFCASSASGQGKYYEQYFGPGTRLTVT.

This chain links TRBV5-1 with TRBJ2-6, with 12 bases identical to TRBD1. Per the germline V gene, CDR1 is SGHRS and CDR2 is YFSETQ. The V and J ends lost 4 bases and 1 base, in that order; junction bases with no gene match: 6. The CDR3 has 18 amino acids. CDR3 sequence reads: CASSLGQGAISGANVLTF. The CDR3 coding sequence is TGCGCCAGCAGCCTGGGACAGGGGGCGATATCTGGGGCCAACGTCCTGACTTTC. The variable domain in full, with the rest retrieved from reference TRBV5-1 and TRBJ2-6, is KAGVTQTPRYLIKTRGQQVTLSCSPISGHRSVSWYQQTPGQGLQFLFEYFSETQRNKGNFPGRFSGRQFSNSRSEMNVSTLELGDSALYLCASSLGQGAISGANVLTFGAGSRLTVL.

The sample holds a few counts of this clone. The chain has TRBV19 and TRBJ1-2, with 7 bases identical to TRBD1. The CDR3 sequence is 14 residues long. The junction had 10 bases not matched to a gene; V was cut back by 5 bases and J by 7 bases. Germline CDR1 is LNHDA and CDR2 is SQIVND (reference sequence). The CDR3 spells CASSDEGAVRGYTF. The CDR3 DNA reads as TGTGCCAGTAGTGACGAGGGGGCGGTACGTGGCTACACCTTC.

V is TRBV5-1 and J is TRBJ1-1, with D possibly matching TRBD1 (6 bases). V lost 0 bases to trimming and J lost 5 bases, with 11 bases between them. CDR3 size: 14 residues. CDR1 is SGHRS and CDR2 is YFSETQ in the germline V gene. Written as DNA, the CDR3 is TGCGCCAGCAGCTTGGCACAGGGTGGTACTGAAGCTTTCTTT. Its protein is CASSLAQGGTEAFF.

This clone has more than one count but fewer than ten. This CDR3 is CASSPPRGGGAGETQYF. CDR3 sequence (DNA): TGCGCCAGCAGCCCCCCGAGAGGCGGGGGGGCCGGTGAGACCCAGTACTTC. The rearrangement links TRBV5-1 to TRBJ2-5; TRBD2 matches at 9 bases. The V and J ends lost 4 bases and 5 bases, in that order; junction bases with no gene match: 15. The CDR3 is 17 amino acids. Germline V gene lookup returns CDR1 SGHRS and CDR2 YFSETQ.

This clone was picked up a small number of times. The chain recombines TRBV20-1 with TRBJ2-5; tentative D call: TRBD2 (6 bases). V lost 6 bases, J lost 1 base, and 6 bases lay in between. Germline V gene data show CDR1 as DFQATT and CDR2 as SNEGSKA (reference sequence). The CDR3 is 11 residues long. CDR3 DNA: TGCAGTGCAGCGGGCCAAGAGACCCAGTACTTC. This sequence encodes CSAAGQETQYF.

The rearrangement links TRBV6-1 to TRBJ2-3; tentative D call: TRBD2 (6 bases). Germline V gene sequence: CDR1 MNHNS, CDR2 SASEGT. The CDR3 extends over 13 amino acids. V lost 7 bases and J lost 11, with 19 bases in between. The CDR3 protein is CASKGLPELMQYF. The CDR3 bases are TGTGCCAGCAAGGGACTTCCCGAACTTATGCAGTATTTT.

The V call is TRBV4-1, the J call TRBJ1-5; D not certain. The CDR3 runs to 14 residues. Between the trimmed V and J ends, which lost 1 base and 4 bases, there was a span of 8 bases. CDR1 is MGHRA and CDR2 is YSYEKL in the germline V gene. CDR3 amino acids: CASSQGRENQPQHF. CDR3 DNA sequence: TGCGCCAGCAGCCAAGGACGGGAAAATCAGCCCCAGCATTTT.

This clone was counted a few times. The CDR3 region is CSAYNEKLFF. CDR3 nucleotide sequence: TGCAGCGCCTATAATGAAAAACTGTTTTTT. The V call is TRBV20-1, the J call TRBJ1-4; no clear D. CDR1 and CDR2 (germline): DFQATT, SNEGSKA (reference sequence). This CDR3 has 10 amino acids.

The chain joins TRBV7-2 to TRBJ1-6, with D possibly matching TRBD1 (5 bases). Germline V gene data show CDR1 as SGHTA and CDR2 as FQGNSA. The CDR3 contains 16 residues. V lost 5 bases, J lost 0 bases, and 11 bases lay in between. The CDR3 loop reads CASSPGGSSYNSPLHF. The CDR3 DNA reads as TGTGCCAGCAGCCCGGGGGGGAGCTCCTATAATTCACCCCTCCACTTT.

The chain recombines TRBV15 with TRBJ1-5; 7 bases line up with TRBD1. CDR3 length equals 16 residues. The germline V gene encodes CDR1 LNHNV and CDR2 YYDKDF (reference sequence). The junction had 6 bases not matched to a gene; V was cut back by 3 bases and J by 1 base. Here the CDR3 reads CATSRNRGTSNQPQHF. CDR3 in DNA: TGTGCCACCAGCAGGAACAGGGGAACGAGCAATCAGCCCCAGCATTTT.

This chain uses TRBV2 with TRBJ2-3; the D gene is possibly TRBD2 (6 bases). Trimming took 2 bases from V and 1 from J, leaving 10 bases between them. CDR1 and CDR2 (germline): SNHLY, FYNNEI. There are 15 residues in the CDR3. The CDR3 loop reads CASSERWGGTDTQYF. CDR3 nucleotides: TGTGCCAGCAGTGAAAGGTGGGGGGGCACAGATACGCAGTATTTT.

This chain connects TRBV25-1 to TRBJ2-7; a possible D gene is TRBD2 (6 bases). This CDR3 contains 14 residues. Looked up from germline, CDR1 is MGHDK and CDR2 is SYGVNS. Between the trimmed V and J ends, which lost 6 bases and 2 bases, there was a span of 14 bases. CDR3 nucleotides: TGTGCCAGCAGCGCCACGGGGGAGGCCTACGAGCAGTACTTC. Amino acids: CASSATGEAYEQYF.

J is TRBJ1-6 and V is TRBV9; D perhaps matches TRBD1 (5 bases). Germline lookup yields CDR1 SGDLS and CDR2 YYNGEE. CDR3 size: 16 residues. Trimming pared 0 bases from V and 8 bases from J, leaving 15 bases between. CDR3 nucleotide sequence: TGTGCCAGCAGCGTAGATCCCAGGGAGGTATATTCACCCCTCCACTTT. The encoded protein is CASSVDPREVYSPLHF.

This clone was found a few times. This specimen includes other DNA sequences encoding the same CDR3. The chain links TRBV7-2 to TRBJ2-3, with D maybe TRBD2 (6 bases). Trimming cost V 1 base and J 6 bases, with 8 bases left between them. This CDR3 region has 13 residues. Germline CDR1 and CDR2: SGHTA and FQGNSA. The CDR3 loop is CASSLVGGDTQYF. The CDR3 nucleotides are TGTGCCAGCAGCTTAGTAGGAGGGGATACGCAGTATTTT.